The 7 T cell receptor beta chains given below trace back to one sample, sequenced in a study of patients and donors after allogeneic stem cell transplantation. One entry per CDR3 protein, called by TCRdb with MiXCR from the RT-PCR reads. This sample yields roughly 880,000 distinct CDR3 sequences, of which 15% to 20% are seen a single time; 6% belongs to the top ten. Input material: blood, either unsorted or a sorted T cell fraction (not recorded which). These receptors all come from a human donor who was either an allogeneic HSCT recipient or a stem cell or donor lymphocyte infusion donor (not recorded which). It is not recorded whose cells these are; they may come from a transplant donor.

The sample holds a few counts of this clonotype. The chain links TRBV2 to TRBJ1-1; D might be TRBD1 (5 bases). This CDR3 has 14 amino acids. CDR1 is SNHLY and CDR2 is FYNNEI in the germline V gene. V dropped 6 bases and J dropped 4 bases, with 15 bases sitting between them. Written as DNA, the CDR3 is TGTGCCAGCAGCGGGACCCCCGGGGTCACTGAAGCTTTCTTT. Amino acid sequence: CASSGTPGVTEAFF.

This clonotype was picked up a small number of times. The chain employs TRBV29-1 and TRBJ1-5; 10 bases match TRBD1. This CDR3 spans 13 amino acids. Germline V gene sequence: CDR1 SQVTM, CDR2 ANQGSEA. J lost 7 bases, V lost 4 bases, and 4 bases had no gene match. The CDR3, as DNA: TGCAGCGTTGGACAGGGGGCCGGACAGCCCCAGCATTTT. It encodes CSVGQGAGQPQHF.

In this sample, this clonotype turned up many times. Its ends do not fully match the called genes, so a read error is possible. The rearrangement joins TRBV5-1 to TRBJ2-3; no reliable D call. Germline lookup yields CDR1 SGHRS and CDR2 YFSETQ. There are 11 residues in the CDR3. CDR3 bases: TGTGCCAGCAGCTTAGAAGATACGCAGTATTTT. This sequence encodes CASSLEDTQYF.

This clonotype showed up many times. This chain connects TRBV4-2 to TRBJ2-4; a weak D match, TRBD1 (5 bases). CDR1 is LGHNA, CDR2 YNFKEQ, per germline. The CDR3 extends over 15 amino acids. The V end was cut by 1 base, the J end by 5 bases, with 12 bases between. The CDR3 nucleotides read TGTGCCAGCAGCCAAGGTCGGGTACAGGAAAACATTCAGTACTTC. Protein: CASSQGRVQENIQYF.

The V call is TRBV7-6, the J call TRBJ2-7; 8 bases are a match to TRBD1. Germline V gene sequence: CDR1 SGHVS, CDR2 FNYEAQ. CDR3 size: 14 residues. With 3 bases clipped from V and 6 bases from J, the junction kept 7 bases outside the gene matches. CDR3 sequence (DNA): TGTGCCAGCAGCTTGTCGGACAGGGTGAGCGAGCAGTACTTC. Protein: CASSLSDRVSEQYF.

The chain carries TRBV20-1 and TRBJ2-3; D call uncertain. CDR1 DFQATT and CDR2 SNEGSKA come from the germline V gene (reference sequence). The V gene lost 2 bases and the J gene lost 2 bases, with 14 bases spanning the gap. CDR3 length: 15 residues. The DNA of the CDR3 is TGCAGTGCTAGAAGCCTTACTCGGAACACAGATACGCAGTATTTT. As protein: CSARSLTRNTDTQYF.

The chain couples TRBV5-1 to TRBJ1-2; 7 bases align to TRBD1. The J segment lost 3 bases and the V segment lost 0 bases, leaving 8 bases of the junction unmatched. The CDR3 consists of 16 residues. In germline, CDR1 is SGHRS, CDR2 YFSETQ. The CDR3 reads CASSLGDREYDYGYTF. CDR3 nucleotides: TGCGCCAGCAGCTTGGGTGACAGGGAGTATGACTATGGCTACACCTTC.